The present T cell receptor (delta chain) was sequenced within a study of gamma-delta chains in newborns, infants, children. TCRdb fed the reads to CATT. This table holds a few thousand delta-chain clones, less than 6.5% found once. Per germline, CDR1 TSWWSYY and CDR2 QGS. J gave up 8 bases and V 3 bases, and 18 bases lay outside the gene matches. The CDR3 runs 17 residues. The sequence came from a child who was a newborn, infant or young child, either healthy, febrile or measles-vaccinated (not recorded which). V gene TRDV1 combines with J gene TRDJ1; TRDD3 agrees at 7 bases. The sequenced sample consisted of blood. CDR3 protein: CALGDPTYFTGDVKLIF. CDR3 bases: TGTGCTCTTGGGGACCCGACCTACTTTACTGGGGATGTCAAACTCATCTTT.